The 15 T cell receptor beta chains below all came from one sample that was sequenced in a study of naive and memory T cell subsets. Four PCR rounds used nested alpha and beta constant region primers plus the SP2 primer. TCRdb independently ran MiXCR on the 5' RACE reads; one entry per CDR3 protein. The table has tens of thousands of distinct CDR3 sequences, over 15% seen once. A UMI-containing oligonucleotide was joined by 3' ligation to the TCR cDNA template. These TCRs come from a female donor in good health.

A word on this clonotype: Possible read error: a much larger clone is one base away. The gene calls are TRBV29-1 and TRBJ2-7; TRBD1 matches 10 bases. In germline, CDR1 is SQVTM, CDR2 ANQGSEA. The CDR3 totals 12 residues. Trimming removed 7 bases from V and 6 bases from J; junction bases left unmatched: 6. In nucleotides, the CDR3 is TGCAGCGGGGGACAGGGGCGGGGCGAGCAGTACTTC. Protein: CSGGQGRGEQYF.

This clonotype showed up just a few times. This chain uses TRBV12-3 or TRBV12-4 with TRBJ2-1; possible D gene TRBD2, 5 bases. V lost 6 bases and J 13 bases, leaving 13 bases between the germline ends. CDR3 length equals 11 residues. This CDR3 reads CASSQPGSQFF. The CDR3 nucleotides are TGTGCCAGCAGCCAACCGGGATCCCAGTTCTTC.

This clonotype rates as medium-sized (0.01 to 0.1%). CDR3 nucleotides: TGTGCCAGCAGCTCCAAACGGGGCACCGACTACGAGCAGTACTTC. Translated: CASSSKRGTDYEQYF. V and J are TRBV7-8 and TRBJ2-7; possibly TRBD1 or TRBD2 for D (5 bases each). V shed 4 bases and J shed 3 bases, with 16 bases lying between them. CDR1 is SGHVS and CDR2 is FQNEAQ in the germline V gene. This CDR3 is built from 15 residues.

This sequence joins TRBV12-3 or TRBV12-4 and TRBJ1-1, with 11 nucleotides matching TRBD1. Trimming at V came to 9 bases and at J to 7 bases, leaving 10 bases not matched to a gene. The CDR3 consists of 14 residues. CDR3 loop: CASKFRDRGGEAFF. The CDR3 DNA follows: TGTGCCAGTAAATTCCGGGACAGGGGGGGTGAAGCTTTCTTT.

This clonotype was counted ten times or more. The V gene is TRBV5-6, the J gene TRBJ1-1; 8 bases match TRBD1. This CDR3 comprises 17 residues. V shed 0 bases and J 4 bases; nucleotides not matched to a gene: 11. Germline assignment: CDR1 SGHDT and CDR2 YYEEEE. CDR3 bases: TGTGCCAGCAGCTTGGGGGACAGGCGATTAAGGGGCACTGAAGCTTTCTTT. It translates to CASSLGDRRLRGTEAFF.

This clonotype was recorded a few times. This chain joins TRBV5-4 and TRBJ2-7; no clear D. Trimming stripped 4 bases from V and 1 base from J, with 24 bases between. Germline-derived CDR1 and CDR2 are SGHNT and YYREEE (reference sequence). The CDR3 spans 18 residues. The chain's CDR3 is CASSLLVGLTDSSYEQYF. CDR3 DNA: TGTGCCAGCAGCCTACTTGTAGGCCTCACTGACTCTTCCTACGAGCAGTACTTC. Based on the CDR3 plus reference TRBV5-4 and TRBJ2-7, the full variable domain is ETGVTQSPTHLIKTRGQQVTLRCSSQSGHNTVSWYQQALGQGPQFIFQYYREEENGRGNFPPRFSGLQFPNYSSELNVNALELDDSALYLCASSLLVGLTDSSYEQYFGPGTRLTVT.

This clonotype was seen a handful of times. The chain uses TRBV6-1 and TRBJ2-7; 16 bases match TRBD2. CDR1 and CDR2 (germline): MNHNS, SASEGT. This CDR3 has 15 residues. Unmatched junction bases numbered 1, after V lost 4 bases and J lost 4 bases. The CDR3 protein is CASSAGLAGGYEQYF. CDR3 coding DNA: TGTGCCAGCAGTGCGGGACTAGCGGGGGGGTACGAGCAGTACTTC.

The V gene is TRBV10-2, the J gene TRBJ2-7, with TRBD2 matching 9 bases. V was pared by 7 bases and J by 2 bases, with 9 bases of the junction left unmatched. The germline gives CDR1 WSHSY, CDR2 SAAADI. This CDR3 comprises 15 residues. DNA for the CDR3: TGCGCCAGCACCGAGAGCGGGGGGCCGGCCTACGAGCAGTACTTC. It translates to CASTESGGPAYEQYF.

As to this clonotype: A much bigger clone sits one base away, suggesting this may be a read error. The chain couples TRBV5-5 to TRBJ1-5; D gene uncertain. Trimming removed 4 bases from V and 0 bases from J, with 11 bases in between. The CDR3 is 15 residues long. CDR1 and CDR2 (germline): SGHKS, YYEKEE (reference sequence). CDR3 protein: CASSLDGISNQPQHF. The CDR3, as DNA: TGTGCCAGCAGCCTGGACGGTATTAGCAATCAGCCCCAGCATTTT.

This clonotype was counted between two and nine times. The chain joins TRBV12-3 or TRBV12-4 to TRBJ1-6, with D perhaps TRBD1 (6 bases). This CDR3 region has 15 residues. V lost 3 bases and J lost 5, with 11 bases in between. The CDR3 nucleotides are TGTGCCAGCAGTTTCACAGGGATCCATAATTCACCCCTCCACTTT. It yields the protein CASSFTGIHNSPLHF.

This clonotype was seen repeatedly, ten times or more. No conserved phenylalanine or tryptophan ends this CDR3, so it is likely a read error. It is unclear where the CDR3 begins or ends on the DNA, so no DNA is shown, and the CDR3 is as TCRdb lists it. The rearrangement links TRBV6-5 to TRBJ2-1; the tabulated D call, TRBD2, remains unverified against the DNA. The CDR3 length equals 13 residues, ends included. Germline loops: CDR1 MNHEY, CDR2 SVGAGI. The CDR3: CASSYVLSGAPIL.

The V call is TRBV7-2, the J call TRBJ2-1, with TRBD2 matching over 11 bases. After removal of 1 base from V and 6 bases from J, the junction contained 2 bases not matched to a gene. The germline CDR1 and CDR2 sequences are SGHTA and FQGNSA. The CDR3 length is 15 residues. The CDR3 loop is CASSLVSGGANEQFF. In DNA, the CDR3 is TGTGCCAGCAGCTTAGTTAGCGGGGGGGCCAATGAGCAGTTCTTC.

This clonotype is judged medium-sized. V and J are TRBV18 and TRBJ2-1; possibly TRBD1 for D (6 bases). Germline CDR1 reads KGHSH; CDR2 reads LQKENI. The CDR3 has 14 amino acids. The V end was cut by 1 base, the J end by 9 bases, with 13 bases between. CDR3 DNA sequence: TGTGCCAGCTCACCACTCGTTCAAGGGGGTGAGCAGTTCTTC. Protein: CASSPLVQGGEQFF.

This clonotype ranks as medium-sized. CDR3 nucleotide sequence: TGTGCCAGCAGTCTACCGGACTCGGGGCTTTACACTGAAGCTTTCTTT. It is translated as CASSLPDSGLYTEAFF. This sequence joins TRBV12-3 or TRBV12-4 and TRBJ1-1, with D perhaps matching TRBD1 (5 bases). The CDR3 spans 16 residues. V was clipped by 5 bases and J by 3 bases, with 19 bases between them.

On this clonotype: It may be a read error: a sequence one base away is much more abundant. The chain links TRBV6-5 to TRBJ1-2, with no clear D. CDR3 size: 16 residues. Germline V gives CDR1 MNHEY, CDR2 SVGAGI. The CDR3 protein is CASGYSPVGWNYGYTF. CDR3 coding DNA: TGTGCCAGCGGTTACTCGCCGGTTGGTTGGAACTATGGCTACACCTTC.